What follows are 17 T cell receptor beta chains derived from one specimen sequenced in a study of OX40 agonist ivuxolimab in advanced cancers. Some clones are missing from TCRdb's copy, which holds only in-frame ones; the method was immunoSEQ multiplex PCR. The sample shows about 76,000 clones, over 75% of them seen only once. Sample: CD4+ or CD8+ T cells sorted from blood, taken in a trial of the OX40 agonist ivuxolimab. The source is an adult with an advanced solid tumor such as melanoma, head and neck, liver or kidney cancer.

The V call is TRBV19, the J call TRBJ2-7, with unresolved D. The germline V gene encodes CDR1 LNHDA and CDR2 SQIVND (reference sequence). The V gene lost 4 bases and the J gene lost 3 bases, with 7 bases spanning the gap. The CDR3 spans 12 residues. CDR3 protein: CASSTSGYEQYF. The CDR3 DNA is TGTGCCAGTAGTACCAGTGGCTACGAGCAGTACTTC.

This clone was seen a single time. The genes are TRBV7-9 and TRBJ2-7, with 9 positions matching TRBD2. The CDR3 covers 15 residues. J was trimmed by 2 bases and V by 5 bases; bases with no gene match: 7. Germline loops: CDR1 SEHNR, CDR2 FQNEAQ (reference sequence). CDR3 amino acids: CASSLTTSGAYEQYF. The DNA for the CDR3 is TGTGCCAGCAGCCTAACGACTAGCGGAGCCTACGAGCAGTACTTC.

The chain joins TRBV15 to TRBJ2-7; no reliable D call. CDR3 length: 15 residues. In germline, CDR1 is LNHNV, CDR2 YYDKDF (reference sequence). Trimming removed 0 bases at V and 5 bases at J, with 14 bases between. CDR3 sequence (DNA): TGTGCCACCAGCAGAGATAAAAGTTTCGCCCACGAGCAGTACTTC. It encodes CATSRDKSFAHEQYF.

The rearrangement uses TRBV5-1 and TRBJ2-3; D is undetermined. CDR1 and CDR2 from the germline V gene are SGHRS and YFSETQ. V was clipped by 5 bases and J by 1 base, with 5 bases between them. The CDR3 is 12 residues long. CDR3 bases: TGCGCCAGCAGAACAGGCACAGATACGCAGTATTTT. This sequence encodes CASRTGTDTQYF.

The chain uses TRBV6-5 and TRBJ1-2, with D perhaps matching TRBD1 (6 bases). Between the trimmed V and J ends, which lost 3 bases and 4 bases, there was a span of 15 bases. CDR3 length: 15 amino acids. Germline CDR1 MNHEY, CDR2 SVGAGI. In DNA form, the CDR3 reads TGTGCCAGCAGTTATCCCGGGACACCCTCCTATGGCTACACCTTC. It codes for CASSYPGTPSYGYTF.

The chain recombines TRBV2 with TRBJ1-1; no clear D. V shed 8 bases and J shed 1 base, with 11 bases lying between them. Germline values: CDR1 SNHLY, CDR2 FYNNEI. This CDR3 spans 13 amino acids. CDR3 nucleotides: TGTGCCAGCGTAAATGGGGAGAACACTGAAGCTTTCTTT. The encoded protein is CASVNGENTEAFF.

The chain has TRBV2 and TRBJ2-7; the D call may be TRBD1 or TRBD2 (5 bases each). Trimming pared 7 bases from V and 2 bases from J, leaving 18 bases between. Germline assignment: CDR1 SNHLY and CDR2 FYNNEI. The CDR3 length is 15 residues. The CDR3: CASNREVREPYEQYF. CDR3 DNA: TGTGCCAGCAATCGAGAGGTCAGGGAGCCCTACGAGCAGTACTTC.

The V and J genes are TRBV11-2 and TRBJ1-1; D is ambiguous. There are 14 residues in the CDR3. Trimming cost V 4 bases and J 6 bases, with 15 bases left between them. CDR1 is SGHAT and CDR2 is FQNNGV in the germline V gene. CDR3 region: CASSWTAEGAEAFF. CDR3 in DNA: TGTGCCAGCAGCTGGACCGCCGAGGGAGCTGAAGCTTTCTTT.

This clone was picked up one time. V is TRBV6-5 and J is TRBJ1-1, with unresolved D. Trimming removed 0 bases from V and 0 bases from J, with 8 bases in between. This CDR3 contains 15 residues. The germline CDR1 and CDR2 sequences are MNHEY and SVGAGI. As DNA, the CDR3 is TGTGCCAGCAGTTACTCTGTCGGCCTGAACACTGAAGCTTTCTTT. It translates to CASSYSVGLNTEAFF.

This chain uses TRBV27 with TRBJ2-1, with a tentative D call TRBD2 (6 bases). The CDR3 extends over 15 amino acids. V was pared by 9 bases and J by 4 bases, with 19 bases between. From germline, CDR1 is MNHEY and CDR2 SMNVEV (reference sequence). CDR3 DNA: TGTGCCAGTGGCGGGGCGGGGCCCTTTTACAATGAGCAGTTCTTC. This codes for CASGGAGPFYNEQFF.

CDR3 sequence: CSVVGQEVNGYTF. CDR3 nucleotide sequence: TGCAGCGTTGTAGGACAGGAGGTAAATGGCTACACCTTC. The chain carries TRBV29-1 and TRBJ1-2; 7 nucleotides match TRBD1. CDR1 is SQVTM and CDR2 is ANQGSEA in the germline V gene. Germline trimming cut 4 bases from V and 6 bases from J; bases unmatched to any gene: 8. CDR3 size: 13 residues.

CDR3 sequence reads: CASSWQGAEAFF. In DNA, the CDR3 is TGTGCCAGCAGCTGGCAGGGGGCTGAAGCTTTCTTT. J is TRBJ1-1 and V is TRBV7-9; TRBD1 matches at 7 bases. Germline V lookup: CDR1 SEHNR, CDR2 FQNEAQ (reference sequence). This CDR3 is 12 amino acids long. Unmatched junction bases numbered 2, after V lost 4 bases and J lost 6 bases.

V gene TRBV19 combines with J gene TRBJ2-2; D ambiguous. The V end was cut by 5 bases, the J end by 2 bases, with 9 bases between. The CDR3 contains 14 residues. The germline CDR1 and CDR2 sequences are LNHDA and SQIVND (reference sequence). CDR3 sequence: CASSPTPNTGELFF. DNA for the CDR3: TGTGCCAGTAGTCCCACCCCCAACACCGGGGAGCTGTTTTTT.

The rearrangement links TRBV6-1 to TRBJ1-1, with 11 bases that match TRBD1. The germline CDR1 and CDR2 sequences are MNHNS and SASEGT. The CDR3 is 14 residues long. The trim removed 6 bases at V and 5 bases at J, leaving 5 bases unmatched. The CDR3 bases are TGTGCCAGCAGGGGGACAGGGGGTAAGACTGAAGCTTTCTTT. It encodes CASRGTGGKTEAFF.

This clone was detected only a few times. The chain combines TRBV19 with TRBJ1-5; 8 bases line up with TRBD1. This CDR3 spans 13 amino acids. The germline V gene encodes CDR1 LNHDA and CDR2 SQIVND (reference sequence). V lost 10 bases, J lost 7 bases, and 9 bases stayed unmatched. For the CDR3, the DNA is TGTGCCACCGACAGGGGCCCACGACAGCCCCAGCATTTT. Amino acid sequence: CATDRGPRQPQHF.

CDR3 residues: CASSLRGSNEQFF. The CDR3 DNA follows: TGTGCCAGCAGCTTGCGGGGGAGCAATGAGCAGTTCTTC. The chain joins TRBV11-3 to TRBJ2-1; 7 nucleotides match TRBD2. The CDR3 runs to 13 residues. Germline values: CDR1 SGHNT, CDR2 YENEEA. Trimming at V came to 3 bases and at J to 6 bases, leaving 2 bases not matched to a gene.

The chain joins TRBV5-4 to TRBJ1-1; a weak D match, TRBD1 (5 bases). Germline CDR1 SGHNT, CDR2 YYREEE (reference sequence). Trimming left V 0 bases short and J 0 bases short, with 9 bases between. The CDR3 is made up of 15 amino acids. CDR3 nucleotides: TGTGCCAGCAGCTTGGGGCAGGGCTTGAACACTGAAGCTTTCTTT. This gives the protein CASSLGQGLNTEAFF. The whole variable domain, remainder taken from reference TRBV5-4 and TRBJ1-1, is ETGVTQSPTHLIKTRGQQVTLRCSSQSGHNTVSWYQQALGQGPQFIFQYYREEENGRGNFPPRFSGLQFPNYSSELNVNALELDDSALYLCASSLGQGLNTEAFFGQGTRLTVV.